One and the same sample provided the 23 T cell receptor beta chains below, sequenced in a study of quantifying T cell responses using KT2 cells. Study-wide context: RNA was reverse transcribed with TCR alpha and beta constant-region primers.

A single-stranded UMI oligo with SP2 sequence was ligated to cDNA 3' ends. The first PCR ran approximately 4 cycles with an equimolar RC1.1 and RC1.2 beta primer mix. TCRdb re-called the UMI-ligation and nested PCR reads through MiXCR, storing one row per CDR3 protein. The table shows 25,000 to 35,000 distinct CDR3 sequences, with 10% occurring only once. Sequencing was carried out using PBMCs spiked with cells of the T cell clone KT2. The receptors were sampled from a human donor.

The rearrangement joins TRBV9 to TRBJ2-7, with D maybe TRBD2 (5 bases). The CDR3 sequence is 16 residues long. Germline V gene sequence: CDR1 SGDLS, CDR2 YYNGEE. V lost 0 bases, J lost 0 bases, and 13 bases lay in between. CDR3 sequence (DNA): TGTGCCAGCAGCGTAGGAGGGCAAACGAGCTCCTACGAGCAGTACTTC. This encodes CASSVGGQTSSYEQYF.

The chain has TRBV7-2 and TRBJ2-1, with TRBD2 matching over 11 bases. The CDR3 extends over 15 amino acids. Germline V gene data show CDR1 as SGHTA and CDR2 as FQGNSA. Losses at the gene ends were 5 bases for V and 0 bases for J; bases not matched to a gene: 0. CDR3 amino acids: CASSGLAGSYNEQFF. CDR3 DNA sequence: TGTGCCAGCAGCGGACTAGCGGGCTCCTACAATGAGCAGTTCTTC.

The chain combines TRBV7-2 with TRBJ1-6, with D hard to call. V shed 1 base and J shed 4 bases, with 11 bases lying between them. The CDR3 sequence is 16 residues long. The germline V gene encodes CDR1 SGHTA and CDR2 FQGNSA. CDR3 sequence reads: CASSLGRSLYNSPLHF. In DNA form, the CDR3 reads TGTGCCAGCAGCTTAGGCAGGAGCCTTTATAATTCACCCCTCCACTTT.

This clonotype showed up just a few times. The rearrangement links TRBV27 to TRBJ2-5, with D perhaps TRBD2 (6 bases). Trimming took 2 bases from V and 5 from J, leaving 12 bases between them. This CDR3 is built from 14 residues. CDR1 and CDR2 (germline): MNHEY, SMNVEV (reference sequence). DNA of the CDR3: TGTGCCAGCAGTTTAGGGACTTCCGGGGAGACCCAGTACTTC. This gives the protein CASSLGTSGETQYF.

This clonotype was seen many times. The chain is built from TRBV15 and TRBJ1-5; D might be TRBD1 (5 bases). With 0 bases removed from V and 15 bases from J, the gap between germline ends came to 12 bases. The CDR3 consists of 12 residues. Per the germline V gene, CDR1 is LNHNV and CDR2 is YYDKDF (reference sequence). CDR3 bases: TGTGCCACCAGCAGAGATGAGGGGTTAAGGCATTTT. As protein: CATSRDEGLRHF.

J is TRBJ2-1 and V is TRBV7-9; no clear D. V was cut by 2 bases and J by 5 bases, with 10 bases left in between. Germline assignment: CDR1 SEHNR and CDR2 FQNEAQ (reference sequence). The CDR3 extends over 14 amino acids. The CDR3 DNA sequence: TGTGCCAGCAGCTTACGGTTATTGGACAATGAGCAGTTCTTC. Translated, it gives CASSLRLLDNEQFF.

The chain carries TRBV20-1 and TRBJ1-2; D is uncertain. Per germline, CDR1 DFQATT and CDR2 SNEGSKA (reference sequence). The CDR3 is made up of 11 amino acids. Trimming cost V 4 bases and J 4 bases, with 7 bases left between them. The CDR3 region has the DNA TGCAGTGCTAACCACGGCTATGGCTACACCTTC. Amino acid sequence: CSANHGYGYTF.

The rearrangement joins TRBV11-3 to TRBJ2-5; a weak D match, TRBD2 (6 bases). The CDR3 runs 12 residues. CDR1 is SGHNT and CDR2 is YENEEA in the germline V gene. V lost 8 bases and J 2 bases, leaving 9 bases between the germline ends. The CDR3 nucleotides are TGTGCCAGCTCCGGGACTCAAGAGACCCAGTACTTC. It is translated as CASSGTQETQYF.

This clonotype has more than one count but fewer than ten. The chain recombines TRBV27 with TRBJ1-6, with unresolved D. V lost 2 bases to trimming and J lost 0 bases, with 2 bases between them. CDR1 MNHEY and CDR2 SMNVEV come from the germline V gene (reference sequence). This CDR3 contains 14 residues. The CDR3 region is CASSLRSYNSPLHF. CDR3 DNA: TGTGCCAGCAGTTTACGCTCCTATAATTCACCCCTCCACTTT.

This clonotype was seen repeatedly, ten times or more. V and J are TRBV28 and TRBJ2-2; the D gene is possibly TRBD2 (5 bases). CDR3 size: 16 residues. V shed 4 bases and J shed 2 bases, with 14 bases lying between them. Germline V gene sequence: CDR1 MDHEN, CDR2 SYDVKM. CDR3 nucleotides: TGTGCCAGCAGTTCCCTGGTGACGGGAAACACCGGGGAGCTGTTTTTT. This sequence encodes CASSSLVTGNTGELFF.

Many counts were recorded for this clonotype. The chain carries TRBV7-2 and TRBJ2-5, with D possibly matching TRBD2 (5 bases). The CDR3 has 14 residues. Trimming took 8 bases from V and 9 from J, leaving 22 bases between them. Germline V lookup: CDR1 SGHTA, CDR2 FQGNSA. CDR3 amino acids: CASATEAGLLAQYF. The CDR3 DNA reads TGTGCCAGCGCAACCGAGGCGGGTTTGTTGGCCCAGTACTTC. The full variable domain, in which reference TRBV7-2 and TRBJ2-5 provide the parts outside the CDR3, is GAGVSQSPSNKVTEKGKDVELRCDPISGHTALYWYRQSLGQGLEFLIYFQGNSAPDKSGLPSDRFSAERTGGSVSTLTIQRTQQEDSAVYLCASATEAGLLAQYFGPGTRLLVL.

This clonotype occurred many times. CDR3 DNA: TGTGCCAGCAGCTACCAGGGGGCAGGCACTGAAGCTTTCTTT. Translating gives CASSYQGAGTEAFF. The chain recombines TRBV7-9 with TRBJ1-1, with 8 bases aligning to TRBD1. The CDR3 loop spans 14 amino acids. After removal of 4 bases from V and 4 bases from J, the junction contained 5 bases not matched to a gene. The germline V gene has CDR1 SEHNR and CDR2 FQNEAQ (reference sequence).

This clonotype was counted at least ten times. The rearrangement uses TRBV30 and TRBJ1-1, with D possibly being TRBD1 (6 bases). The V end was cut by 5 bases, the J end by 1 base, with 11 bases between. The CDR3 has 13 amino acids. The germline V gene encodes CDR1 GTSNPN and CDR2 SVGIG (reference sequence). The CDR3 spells CAWGGPKNTEAFF. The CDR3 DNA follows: TGTGCCTGGGGGGGGCCTAAGAACACTGAAGCTTTCTTT.

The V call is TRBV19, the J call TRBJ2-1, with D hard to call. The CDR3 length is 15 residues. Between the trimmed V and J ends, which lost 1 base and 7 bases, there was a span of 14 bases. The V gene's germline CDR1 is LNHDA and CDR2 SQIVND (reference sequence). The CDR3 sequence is CASSIGFGAINEQFF. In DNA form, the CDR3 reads TGTGCCAGTAGTATAGGTTTCGGAGCCATAAATGAGCAGTTCTTC.

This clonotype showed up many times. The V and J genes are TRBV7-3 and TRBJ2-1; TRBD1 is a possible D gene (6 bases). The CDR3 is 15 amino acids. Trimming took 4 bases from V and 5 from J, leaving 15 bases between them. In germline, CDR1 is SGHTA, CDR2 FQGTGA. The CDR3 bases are TGTGCCAGCAGCTCCGGACAGCCGCTAAACAATGAGCAGTTCTTC. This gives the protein CASSSGQPLNNEQFF.

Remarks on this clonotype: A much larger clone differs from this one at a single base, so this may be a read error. CDR3 loop: CASSLSGGQETQCF. The DNA of the CDR3 is TGTGCCAGCAGTTTATCGGGCGGCCAAGAGACCCAGTGCTTC. The chain recombines TRBV27 with TRBJ2-5; D gene unclear. Germline V gives CDR1 MNHEY, CDR2 SMNVEV (reference sequence). The CDR3 loop spans 14 amino acids.

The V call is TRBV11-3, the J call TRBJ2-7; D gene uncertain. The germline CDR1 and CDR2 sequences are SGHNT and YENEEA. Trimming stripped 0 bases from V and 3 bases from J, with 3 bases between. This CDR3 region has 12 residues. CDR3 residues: CASSLDGYEQYF. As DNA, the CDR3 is TGTGCCAGCAGCTTAGATGGCTACGAGCAGTACTTC.

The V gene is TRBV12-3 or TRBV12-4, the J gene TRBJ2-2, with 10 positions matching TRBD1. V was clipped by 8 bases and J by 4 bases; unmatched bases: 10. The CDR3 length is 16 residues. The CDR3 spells CASPPRGTGVTGELFF. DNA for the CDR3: TGTGCCAGCCCTCCCAGGGGGACAGGGGTCACCGGGGAGCTGTTTTTT.

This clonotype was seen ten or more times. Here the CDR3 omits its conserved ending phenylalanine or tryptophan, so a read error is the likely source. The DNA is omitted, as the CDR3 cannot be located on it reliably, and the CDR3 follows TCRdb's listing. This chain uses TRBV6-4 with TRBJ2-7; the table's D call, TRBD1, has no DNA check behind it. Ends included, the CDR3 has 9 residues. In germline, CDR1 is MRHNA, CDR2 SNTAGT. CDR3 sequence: CASSVAGRR.

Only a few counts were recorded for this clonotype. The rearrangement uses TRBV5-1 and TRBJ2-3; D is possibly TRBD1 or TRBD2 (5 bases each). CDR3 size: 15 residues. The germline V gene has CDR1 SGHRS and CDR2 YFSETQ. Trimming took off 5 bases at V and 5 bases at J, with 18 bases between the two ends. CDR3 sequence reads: CASSRGDGRKDTQYF. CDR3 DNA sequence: TGCGCCAGCAGTAGGGGAGACGGAAGGAAAGATACGCAGTATTTT.

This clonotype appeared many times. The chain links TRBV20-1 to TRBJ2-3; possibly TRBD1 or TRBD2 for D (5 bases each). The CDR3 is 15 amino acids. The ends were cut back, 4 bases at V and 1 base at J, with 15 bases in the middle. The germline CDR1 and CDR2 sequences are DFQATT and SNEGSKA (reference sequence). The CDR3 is CSAKVGARGTDTQYF. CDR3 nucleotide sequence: TGCAGTGCTAAGGTCGGGGCGCGGGGCACAGATACGCAGTATTTT.

The CDR3 region is CASSTHLREGKEQFF. The CDR3, as DNA: TGTGCCAGCAGCACCCATTTGCGGGAGGGAAAGGAGCAGTTCTTC. The V gene is TRBV6-6, the J gene TRBJ2-1; 9 nucleotides match TRBD2. With 6 bases clipped from V and 10 bases from J, the junction kept 13 bases outside the gene matches. The CDR3 is 15 amino acids. From germline, CDR1 is MNHNY and CDR2 SVGAGI (reference sequence).

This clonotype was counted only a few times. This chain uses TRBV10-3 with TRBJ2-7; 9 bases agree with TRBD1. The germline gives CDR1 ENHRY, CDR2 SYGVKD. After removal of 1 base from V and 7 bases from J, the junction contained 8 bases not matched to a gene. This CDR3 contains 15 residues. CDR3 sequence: CAISEYDRGSEEQYF. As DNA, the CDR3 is TGTGCCATCAGTGAGTATGACAGGGGGAGTGAGGAGCAGTACTTC.